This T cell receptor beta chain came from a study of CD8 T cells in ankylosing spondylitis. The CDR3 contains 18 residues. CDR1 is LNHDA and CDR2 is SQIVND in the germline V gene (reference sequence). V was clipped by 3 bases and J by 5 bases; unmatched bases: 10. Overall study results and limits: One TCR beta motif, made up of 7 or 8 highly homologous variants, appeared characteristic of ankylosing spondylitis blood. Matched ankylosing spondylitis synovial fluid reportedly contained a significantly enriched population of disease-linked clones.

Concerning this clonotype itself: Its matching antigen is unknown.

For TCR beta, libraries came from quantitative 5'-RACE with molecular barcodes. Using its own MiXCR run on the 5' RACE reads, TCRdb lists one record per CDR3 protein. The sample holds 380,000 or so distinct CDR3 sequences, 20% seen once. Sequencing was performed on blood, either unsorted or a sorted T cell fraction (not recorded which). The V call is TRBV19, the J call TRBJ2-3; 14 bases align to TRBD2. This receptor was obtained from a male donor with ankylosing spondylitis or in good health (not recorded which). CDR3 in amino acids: CASSIPLTSGGAEDTQYF. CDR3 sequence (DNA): TGTGCCAGTAGTATCCCCTTGACTAGCGGGGGGGCCGAAGATACGCAGTATTTT.